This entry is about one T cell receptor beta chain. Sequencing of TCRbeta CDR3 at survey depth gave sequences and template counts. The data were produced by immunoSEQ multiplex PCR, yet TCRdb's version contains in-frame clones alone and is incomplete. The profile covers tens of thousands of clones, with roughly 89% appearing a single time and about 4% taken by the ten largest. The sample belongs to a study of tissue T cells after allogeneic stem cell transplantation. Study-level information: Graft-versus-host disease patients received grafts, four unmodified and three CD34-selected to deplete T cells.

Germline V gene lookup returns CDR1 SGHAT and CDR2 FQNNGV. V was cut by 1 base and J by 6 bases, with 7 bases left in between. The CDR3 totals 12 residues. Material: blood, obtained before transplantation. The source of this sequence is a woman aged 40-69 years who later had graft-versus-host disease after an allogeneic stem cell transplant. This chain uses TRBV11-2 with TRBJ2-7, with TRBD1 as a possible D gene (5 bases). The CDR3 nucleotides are TGTGCCAGCAGCTTAGGAACAGGCGAGCAGTACTTC. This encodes CASSLGTGEQYF.